The subject of this entry is one T cell receptor (beta chain). CDR3 size: 15 residues. The germline CDR1 and CDR2 sequences are KGHDR and SFDVKD. V lost 3 bases, J lost 3 bases, and 13 bases lay in between. TCRdb's copy holds only in-frame clones and misses some; the assay was immunoSEQ multiplex PCR. Seen here are about 140,000 clones, roughly 94% observed once, and the top ten hold roughly 13%. This entry belongs to a study of control samples from healthy donors and cancer patients. What was sequenced was blood. The chain recombines TRBV24-1 with TRBJ2-5, with D possibly being TRBD1 (6 bases). This receptor was obtained from a middle-aged man in good health. The CDR3 DNA sequence: TGTGCCACCAGTGATAACAGGGAAGGCAAAGAGACCCAGTACTTC. The encoded protein is CATSDNREGKETQYF.